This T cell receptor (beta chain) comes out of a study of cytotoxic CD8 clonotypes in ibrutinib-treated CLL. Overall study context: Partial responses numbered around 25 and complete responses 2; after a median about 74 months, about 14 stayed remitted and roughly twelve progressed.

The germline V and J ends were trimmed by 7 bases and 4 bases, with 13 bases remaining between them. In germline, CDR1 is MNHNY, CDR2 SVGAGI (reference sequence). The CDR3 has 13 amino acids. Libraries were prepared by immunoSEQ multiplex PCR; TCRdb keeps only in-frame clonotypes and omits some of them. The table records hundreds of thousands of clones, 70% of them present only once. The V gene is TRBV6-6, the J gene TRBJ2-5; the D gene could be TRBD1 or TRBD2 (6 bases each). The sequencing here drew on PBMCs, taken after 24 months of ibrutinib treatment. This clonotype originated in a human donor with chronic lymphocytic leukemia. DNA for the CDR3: TGTGCCAGCACTTGGGGGCGGGGAGAGACCCAGTACTTC. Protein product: CASTWGRGETQYF.